The rows below give T cell receptor beta chains drawn from one sample of a study of shared clonotypes between healthy human individuals. Sequencing used immunoSEQ multiplex PCR; TCRdb keeps in-frame clones, though not all of them. This sample has roughly 490,000 clones, with 76% found just once. Sequenced sample: PBMCs. The receptor set was obtained from a woman in her thirties or forties in good health. Some clones in this sample may be carry-over from other donors' samples. CDR3s include the opening cysteine and the closing phenylalanine or tryptophan. A D gene is named only where the DNA matches it firmly. Expanded clones are given a class, and other clones once, few, many or no size at all.

d_gene: TRBD2
j_gene: TRBJ2-1
v_gene: TRBV5-1
abundance: -
CDR3aa: CASSPGTSGSSYNEQFF
CDR3nt: TGCGCCAGCAGCCCTGGGACTAGCGGGAGCTCCTACAATGAGCAGTTCTTC

d_gene: -
j_gene: TRBJ2-1
v_gene: TRBV28
abundance: -
CDR3aa: CASSLRVNEQFF
CDR3nt: TGTGCCAGCAGTCTTCGGGTCAATGAGCAGTTCTTC

d_gene: TRBD1
j_gene: TRBJ1-4
v_gene: TRBV28
abundance: -
CDR3aa: CASSSYRGVNEKLFF
CDR3nt: TGTGCCAGCAGTTCATACAGGGGGGTTAATGAAAAACTGTTTTTT

d_gene: -
j_gene: TRBJ1-1
v_gene: TRBV4-1
abundance: many
CDR3aa: CASSQGLTGNTEAFF
CDR3nt: TGCGCCAGCAGCCAAGGCCTTACAGGGAACACTGAAGCTTTCTTT

d_gene: -
j_gene: TRBJ2-3
v_gene: TRBV10-2
abundance: -
CDR3aa: CASRDYTDTQYF
CDR3nt: TGCGCCAGCAGGGACTACACAGATACGCAGTATTTT

d_gene: -
j_gene: TRBJ2-2
v_gene: TRBV27
abundance: -
CDR3aa: CASSLPTGELFF
CDR3nt: TGTGCCAGCAGTCTCCCCACCGGGGAGCTGTTTTTT

d_gene: -
j_gene: TRBJ2-1
v_gene: TRBV30
abundance: -
CDR3aa: CAWIRGREQFF
CDR3nt: TGTGCCTGGATCAGGGGGAGGGAGCAGTTCTTC

d_gene: -
j_gene: TRBJ2-3
v_gene: TRBV7-3
abundance: -
CDR3aa: CASSLMGRRGTDTQYF
CDR3nt: TGTGCCAGCAGCTTAATGGGGAGGAGGGGCACAGATACGCAGTATTTT

d_gene: -
j_gene: TRBJ2-7
v_gene: TRBV10-3
abundance: few
CDR3aa: CAISARPVGEVDYEQYF
CDR3nt: TGTGCCATCAGTGCCCGGCCCGTAGGGGAGGTCGACTACGAGCAGTACTTC

d_gene: -
j_gene: TRBJ2-1
v_gene: TRBV18
abundance: -
CDR3aa: CASSPPRPANEQFF
CDR3nt: TGTGCCAGCTCACCACCGCGACCGGCAAATGAGCAGTTCTTC

d_gene: -
j_gene: TRBJ1-6
v_gene: TRBV6-1
abundance: -
CDR3aa: CASSAGDGTSSPLHF
CDR3nt: TGTGCCAGCAGTGCAGGGGACGGCACCTCTTCACCCCTCCACTTT

d_gene: -
j_gene: TRBJ2-5
v_gene: TRBV18
abundance: -
CDR3aa: CASSPMTGQETQYF
CDR3nt: TGTGCCAGCTCACCAATGACAGGTCAAGAGACCCAGTACTTC

d_gene: -
j_gene: TRBJ1-1
v_gene: TRBV28
abundance: -
CDR3aa: CASSLTDNGLAFF
CDR3nt: TGTGCCAGCAGTTTAACGGACAACGGCTTAGCTTTCTTT

d_gene: -
j_gene: TRBJ2-2
v_gene: TRBV5-1
abundance: -
CDR3aa: CASSGSGNTGELFF
CDR3nt: TGCGCCAGCAGCGGTAGCGGGAACACCGGGGAGCTGTTTTTT

d_gene: -
j_gene: TRBJ1-3
v_gene: TRBV5-5
abundance: few
CDR3aa: CASSPYQDSSGNTIYF
CDR3nt: TGTGCCAGCAGCCCCTACCAGGACAGCTCCGGAAACACCATATATTTT

d_gene: TRBD1
j_gene: TRBJ2-5
v_gene: TRBV28
abundance: -
CDR3aa: CASSLSGTAQETQYF
CDR3nt: TGTGCCAGCAGTTTATCCGGGACAGCACAAGAGACCCAGTACTTC

d_gene: -
j_gene: TRBJ2-3
v_gene: TRBV4-3
abundance: -
CDR3aa: CASSQDIDFTDTQYF
CDR3nt: TGCGCCAGCAGCCAAGATATAGACTTCACAGATACGCAGTATTTT

d_gene: -
j_gene: TRBJ2-7
v_gene: TRBV29-1
abundance: -
CDR3aa: CSVNLEGRSYEQYF
CDR3nt: TGCAGCGTTAACCTAGAGGGGAGGTCCTACGAGCAGTACTTC

d_gene: -
j_gene: TRBJ1-3
v_gene: TRBV5-1
abundance: -
CDR3aa: CASSLYGSSGNTIYF
CDR3nt: TGCGCCAGCAGCTTGTACGGTAGCTCTGGAAACACCATATATTTT

d_gene: -
j_gene: TRBJ1-1
v_gene: TRBV7-9
abundance: -
CDR3aa: CASSIRQTSNTEAFF
CDR3nt: TGTGCCAGCAGCATCCGACAGACCTCGAACACTGAAGCTTTCTTT

d_gene: -
j_gene: TRBJ2-1
v_gene: TRBV7-9
abundance: -
CDR3aa: CASSLFSFGHNEQFF
CDR3nt: TGTGCCAGCAGCTTGTTTAGTTTTGGCCACAATGAGCAGTTCTTC

d_gene: -
j_gene: TRBJ1-1
v_gene: TRBV28
abundance: -
CDR3aa: CASSLVGFTEAFF
CDR3nt: TGTGCCAGCAGTTTAGTCGGGTTCACTGAAGCTTTCTTT

d_gene: TRBD1
j_gene: TRBJ1-4
v_gene: TRBV9
abundance: -
CDR3aa: CASSHEEGAWEKLFF
CDR3nt: TGTGCCAGCAGCCATGAGGAGGGGGCGTGGGAAAAACTGTTTTTT

d_gene: -
j_gene: TRBJ2-3
v_gene: TRBV2
abundance: -
CDR3aa: CASSEGTDTQYF
CDR3nt: TGTGCCAGCAGTGAAGGCACAGATACGCAGTATTTT

d_gene: -
j_gene: TRBJ2-7
v_gene: TRBV5-1
abundance: -
CDR3aa: CASSLEGRLYEQYF
CDR3nt: TGCGCCAGCAGCTTGGAGGGCAGACTCTACGAGCAGTACTTC

d_gene: -
j_gene: TRBJ1-2
v_gene: TRBV19
abundance: -
CDR3aa: CASIEGPARDINYGYTF
CDR3nt: TGTGCCAGTATCGAGGGTCCGGCCAGGGACATTAACTATGGCTACACCTTC

d_gene: -
j_gene: TRBJ1-5
v_gene: TRBV19
abundance: -
CDR3aa: CASSRDIWNRQPQHF
CDR3nt: TGTGCCAGTAGTAGGGACATTTGGAACCGTCAGCCCCAGCATTTT

d_gene: -
j_gene: TRBJ1-1
v_gene: TRBV18
abundance: -
CDR3aa: CASSPPTGNTEAFF
CDR3nt: TGTGCCAGCTCACCACCGACAGGAAACACTGAAGCTTTCTTT

d_gene: -
j_gene: TRBJ1-1
v_gene: TRBV11-2
abundance: many
CDR3aa: CASSRWAEAFF
CDR3nt: TGTGCCAGCAGTCGGTGGGCAGAAGCTTTCTTT

d_gene: -
j_gene: TRBJ1-1
v_gene: TRBV30
abundance: many
CDR3aa: CAWSVIGLDTEAFF
CDR3nt: TGTGCCTGGAGTGTAATTGGGTTGGACACTGAAGCTTTCTTT

d_gene: TRBD2
j_gene: TRBJ2-7
v_gene: TRBV9
abundance: once
CDR3aa: CASIPIRLAGSHYEQYF
CDR3nt: TGTGCCAGCATCCCCATCCGACTAGCGGGAAGCCACTACGAGCAGTACTTC

d_gene: -
j_gene: TRBJ2-3
v_gene: TRBV5-4
abundance: -
CDR3aa: CASSLGGVIRRGTDTQYF
CDR3nt: TGTGCCAGCAGCTTGGGAGGGGTGATTCGGCGTGGCACAGATACGCAGTATTTT

d_gene: -
j_gene: TRBJ2-2
v_gene: TRBV2
abundance: -
CDR3aa: CASSAQGPGELFF
CDR3nt: TGTGCCAGCAGCGCGCAGGGGCCCGGGGAGCTGTTTTTT

d_gene: TRBD1
j_gene: TRBJ1-5
v_gene: TRBV7-2
abundance: many
CDR3aa: CASSLATTGNQPQHF
CDR3nt: TGTGCCAGCAGCTTAGCGACGACAGGGAATCAGCCCCAGCATTTT

d_gene: -
j_gene: TRBJ2-1
v_gene: TRBV6-4
abundance: -
CDR3aa: CASTASNSGGTNEQFF
CDR3nt: TGTGCCAGCACCGCCTCAAATAGCGGAGGGACAAATGAGCAGTTCTTC

d_gene: -
j_gene: TRBJ2-5
v_gene: TRBV7-2
abundance: -
CDR3aa: CASSPDRLQETQYF
CDR3nt: TGTGCCAGCAGCCCAGACAGGTTACAAGAGACCCAGTACTTC

d_gene: -
j_gene: TRBJ2-7
v_gene: TRBV7-8
abundance: -
CDR3aa: CASSLSWQYEQYF
CDR3nt: TGTGCCAGCAGCTTATCATGGCAGTACGAGCAGTACTTC

d_gene: -
j_gene: TRBJ1-2
v_gene: TRBV19
abundance: -
CDR3aa: CASSMGAGDYGYTF
CDR3nt: TGTGCCAGTAGTATGGGAGCGGGGGACTATGGCTACACCTTC

d_gene: TRBD1
j_gene: TRBJ1-2
v_gene: TRBV29-1
abundance: -
CDR3aa: CSISIVAGPGGAYYGYTF
CDR3nt: TGCAGCATCAGTATCGTGGCTGGCCCAGGGGGCGCATACTATGGCTACACCTTC

d_gene: -
j_gene: TRBJ1-2
v_gene: TRBV10-3
abundance: -
CDR3aa: CAISDGEDGYTF
CDR3nt: TGTGCCATCAGTGACGGGGAGGATGGCTACACCTTC

d_gene: -
j_gene: TRBJ2-7
v_gene: TRBV27
abundance: once
CDR3aa: CASSFSESSYEQYF
CDR3nt: TGTGCCAGCAGCTTCTCTGAGAGCTCCTACGAGCAGTACTTC

d_gene: -
j_gene: TRBJ2-7
v_gene: TRBV20-1
abundance: -
CDR3aa: CSASRGTHSLF
CDR3nt: TGCAGTGCTAGTAGAGGGACACACTCCCTATTC

d_gene: -
j_gene: TRBJ1-2
v_gene: TRBV2
abundance: -
CDR3aa: CASSETAGWGYTF
CDR3nt: TGTGCCAGCAGCGAGACAGCCGGCTGGGGCTACACCTTC

d_gene: -
j_gene: TRBJ2-7
v_gene: TRBV7-9
abundance: -
CDR3aa: CASSPSAYEQYF
CDR3nt: TGTGCCAGCAGCCCATCTGCCTACGAGCAGTACTTC

d_gene: -
j_gene: TRBJ2-7
v_gene: TRBV19
abundance: -
CDR3aa: CASSSVRGGSYEQYF
CDR3nt: TGTGCCAGTAGTTCGGTCAGGGGAGGCTCCTACGAGCAGTACTTC

d_gene: -
j_gene: TRBJ2-2
v_gene: TRBV4-2
abundance: few
CDR3aa: CASSQEGEGTGELFF
CDR3nt: TGTGCCAGCAGCCAAGAAGGGGAAGGGACCGGGGAGCTGTTTTTT

d_gene: TRBD1
j_gene: TRBJ1-2
v_gene: TRBV10-2
abundance: -
CDR3aa: CAIHRGTNYGYTF
CDR3nt: TGCGCCATACACAGGGGAACTAACTATGGCTACACCTTC

d_gene: -
j_gene: TRBJ2-7
v_gene: TRBV6-1
abundance: -
CDR3aa: CASSESDGHEQYF
CDR3nt: TGTGCCAGCAGTGAATCTGACGGCCACGAGCAGTACTTC